This TCR beta chain is drawn from a study of blood T cell repertoires in COVID-19. In the study overall: COVID-19 samples from acute and convalescent phases originated in the United States, Italy and Spain. In each case, the material was cDNA or gDNA derived from T cells, B-cell-depleted T cells, or PBMCs.

Source study methods: Estimation of nucleated cell counts relied on the amplification of reference gene primers. TCRdb's table, derived via immunoSEQ multiplex PCR, lists solely in-frame clones and lacks some. The V and J calls and clone size were taken over from that table, and D and trimming were inferred from the DNA. The profile covers around 150,000 clones, with around four fifths appearing a single time and under 13% taken by the ten largest. V lost 6 bases and J 6 bases, leaving 21 bases between the germline ends. The CDR3 runs 15 residues. CDR1 is LGHDT and CDR2 is YNNKEL in the germline V gene (reference sequence).

This TCR was recovered from a human donor in a cohort sampled during active COVID-19. V usage is TRBV3-1 (or the pseudogene TRBV3-2) and J usage is TRBJ2-7, with a possible D match to TRBD1 (5 bases). Sequencing was carried out using peripheral blood. The CDR3 loop reads CASSPPRLQGTEQYF. CDR3 nucleotides: TGTGCCAGCAGTCCTCCGAGGCTGCAGGGAACCGAGCAGTACTTC.